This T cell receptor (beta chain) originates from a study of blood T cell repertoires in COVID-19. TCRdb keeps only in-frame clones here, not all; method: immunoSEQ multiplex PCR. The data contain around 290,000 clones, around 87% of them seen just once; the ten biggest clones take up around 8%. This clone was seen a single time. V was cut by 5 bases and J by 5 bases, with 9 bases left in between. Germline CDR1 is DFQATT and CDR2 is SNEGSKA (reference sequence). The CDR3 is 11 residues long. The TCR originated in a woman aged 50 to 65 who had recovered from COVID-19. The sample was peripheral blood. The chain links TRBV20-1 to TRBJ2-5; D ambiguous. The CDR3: CSAESGETQYF. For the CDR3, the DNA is TGCAGTGCTGAATCCGGTGAGACCCAGTACTTC.